Described below is a single T cell receptor (beta chain) sequence and its context. As yet, its antigen is unknown. TCRdb re-called the 5' RACE reads and shows each CDR3 protein once, DNA omitted. This table holds fewer than 450,000 distinct CDR3 sequences. This sample stems from a study of monozygotic twins with inflammatory bowel disease. Study results and limitations: IBD patients carried less diverse TCRbeta repertoires (inverse Simpson) than healthy co-twins. Limited power may explain why concordant and discordant twins showed no difference in repertoire similarity.

CDR3 length: 14 amino acids. Germline CDR1 and CDR2: SGHRS and YFSETQ. Sequenced: blood. The genes are TRBV5-1 and TRBJ2-3; TCRdb names TRBD1, which stays unverified in the absence of DNA. The receptor's source is a human donor with ulcerative colitis or Crohn's disease, or a healthy co-twin of an affected twin (not recorded which). CDR3 loop: CASSFEGAADTQYF. The full variable domain, rest sourced from reference TRBV5-1 and TRBJ2-3, is KAGVTQTPRYLIKTRGQQVTLSCSPISGHRSVSWYQQTPGQGLQFLFEYFSETQRNKGNFPGRFSGRQFSNSRSEMNVSTLELGDSALYLCASSFEGAADTQYFGPGTRLTVL.